Following are 19 T cell receptor beta chains from one sample sequenced in a study of human T cells and chemical hapten exposure. Time point defined: patch test 3, about 24 weeks after DPC sensitization. Treatment: therapeutic diphenylcyclopropenone sensitization with weekly scalp DPC. It was unfractionated whole blood from which total RNA was extracted. MiXCR, applied by TCRdb to the RACE reads, yields one record per CDR3 protein. The sample shows around 40,000 distinct CDR3 sequences, 10% to 15% of them seen only once. Sequenced here: whole blood, sampled in connection with sensitization to the hapten diphenylcyclopropenone (DPC). These receptors all stem from a woman aged 40-49 years with alopecia areata. Some clones in this sample may be carry-over from other donors' samples.

The chain is built from TRBV29-1 and TRBJ2-1; D is perhaps TRBD2 (5 bases). Germline CDR1 is SQVTM and CDR2 is ANQGSEA. The CDR3 contains 13 residues. Deletions cut 7 bases from V and 2 bases from J, with 12 bases between. CDR3 nucleotides: TGCAGCGCCCGGGGAAAAACCTACAATGAGCAGTTCTTC. Its translation: CSARGKTYNEQFF.

In this sample, this clonotype turned up many times. The chain couples TRBV4-1 to TRBJ1-4, with D perhaps matching TRBD1 (5 bases). V lost 0 bases, J lost 6 bases, and 14 bases lay in between. CDR1 MGHRA and CDR2 YSYEKL come from the germline V gene. This CDR3 has 16 residues. The CDR3 region has the DNA TGCGCCAGCAGCCAAGATGTACCCGGGGGAGATGAAAAACTGTTTTTT. Protein sequence: CASSQDVPGGDEKLFF.

This clonotype was counted only a few times. This sequence joins TRBV7-2 and TRBJ2-5; 11 bases fit TRBD1. V gave up 1 base and J gave up 2 bases; unmatched junction bases: 3. Germline CDR1 is SGHTA and CDR2 is FQGNSA. This CDR3 is 16 amino acids long. CDR3: CASSLEGTGGQETQYF. In DNA form, the CDR3 reads TGTGCCAGCAGCTTAGAGGGGACAGGGGGACAAGAGACCCAGTACTTC.

The rearrangement joins TRBV20-1 to TRBJ2-1; the D gene is possibly TRBD2 (5 bases). The CDR3 totals 15 residues. The V gene lost 0 bases and the J gene lost 5 bases, with 14 bases spanning the gap. Germline assignment: CDR1 DFQATT and CDR2 SNEGSKA (reference sequence). CDR3 nucleotides: TGCAGTGCTAGAGATTTTCAGCGGATCAACAATGAGCAGTTCTTC. Its translation is CSARDFQRINNEQFF.

This clonotype was counted between two and nine times. One end of the junction fails to match germline, which may point to a read error. The chain employs TRBV20-1 and TRBJ2-1, with 8 bases matching TRBD2. Germline V lookup: CDR1 DFQATT, CDR2 SNEGSKA (reference sequence). The CDR3 loop spans 11 amino acids. The CDR3 spells CSARSTQRGFF. CDR3 nucleotide sequence: TGCAGTGCCAGATCCACCCAGCGGGGGTTTTTC.

This sequence joins TRBV2 and TRBJ1-3; no firm D call. The CDR3 totals 15 residues. CDR1 is SNHLY and CDR2 is FYNNEI in the germline V gene. Trimming took off 2 bases at V and 0 bases at J, with 8 bases between the two ends. CDR3 in DNA: TGTGCCAGCAGTGAACTGAACTTCTCTGGAAACACCATATATTTT. Translation gives CASSELNFSGNTIYF.

The V and J genes are TRBV29-1 and TRBJ2-5; TRBD1 matches at 7 bases. The germline gives CDR1 SQVTM, CDR2 ANQGSEA. CDR3 length equals 13 residues. J lost 5 bases, V lost 7 bases, and 10 bases had no gene match. Here the CDR3 DNA reads TGCAGCGATTTCCGTACAGGGGTCGAGACCCAGTACTTC. Protein product: CSDFRTGVETQYF.

V and J are TRBV9 and TRBJ2-5; D is possibly TRBD1 or TRBD2 (5 bases each). The ends were cut back, 5 bases at V and 5 bases at J, with 16 bases in the middle. This CDR3 is 14 amino acids long. Germline V gene data show CDR1 as SGDLS and CDR2 as YYNGEE. CDR3 coding DNA: TGTGCCAGCAGTTTACAGGTCGGGGTGGAGACCCAGTACTTC. The encoded protein is CASSLQVGVETQYF.

This clonotype was recorded many times. The chain joins TRBV25-1 to TRBJ1-1; no clear D gene. Germline CDR1 reads MGHDK; CDR2 reads SYGVNS. The CDR3 length is 14 residues. V dropped 2 bases and J dropped 1 base, with 8 bases sitting between them. CDR3 sequence: CASSEGWENTEAFF. CDR3 in DNA: TGTGCCAGCAGTGAAGGCTGGGAGAACACTGAAGCTTTCTTT.

This clonotype showed up many times. The genes are TRBV3-1 and TRBJ2-3; 9 bases are shared with TRBD2. V trimming: 0 bases; J trimming: 5 bases; junction bases outside the gene matches: 6. This CDR3 comprises 16 residues. The germline CDR1 and CDR2 sequences are LGHDT and YNNKEL (reference sequence). In nucleotides, the CDR3 is TGTGCCAGCAGCCAAGAGGGGACTAGCCGGGGAGATACGCAGTATTTT. Translating it yields CASSQEGTSRGDTQYF.

The chain carries TRBV4-1 and TRBJ2-1, with 9 bases lining up with TRBD2. The V and J ends lost 6 bases and 4 bases, in that order; junction bases with no gene match: 10. Per germline, CDR1 MGHRA and CDR2 YSYEKL. The CDR3 covers 16 residues. The CDR3 DNA reads as TGCGCCAGCAGACCCCACACTAGCGGGCCTTACAATGAGCAGTTCTTC. Protein product: CASRPHTSGPYNEQFF.

This clonotype appeared a single time. Given a much more abundant clone one base away, this may be a read error. The chain has TRBV10-3 and TRBJ2-3, with D possibly matching TRBD1 (6 bases). The CDR3 length is 11 residues. The germline V gene encodes CDR1 ENHRY and CDR2 SYGVKD. The CDR3 DNA is TGTGTCATCGGCCAGGGGGATACGCAGTATTTT. Amino acid sequence: CVIGQGDTQYF.

This sequence joins TRBV4-1 and TRBJ1-2; 7 bases are a match to TRBD1. The CDR3 extends over 15 amino acids. Germline assignment: CDR1 MGHRA and CDR2 YSYEKL. With 0 bases clipped from V and 5 bases from J, the junction kept 6 bases outside the gene matches. The CDR3 coding sequence is TGCGCCAGCAGCCAAGAGGGGACAGTGAGTTATGGCTACACCTTC. It yields the protein CASSQEGTVSYGYTF.

CDR3 DNA sequence: TGCAGCGTTAACAGGGGGCTGTTTGGCTACACCTTC. Translated: CSVNRGLFGYTF. V is TRBV29-1 and J is TRBJ1-2, with 9 positions matching TRBD1. This CDR3 has 12 amino acids. With 5 bases clipped from V and 7 bases from J, the junction kept 5 bases outside the gene matches. From germline, CDR1 is SQVTM and CDR2 ANQGSEA.

In this sample, this clonotype turned up many times. The genes are TRBV14 and TRBJ2-3, with a weak D call TRBD2 (6 bases). The V and J ends lost 0 bases and 2 bases respectively, with 12 bases between them. CDR1 is SGHDN and CDR2 is FVKESK in the germline V gene. The CDR3 is 16 amino acids. CDR3 amino acids: CASSQEAGLYTDTQYF. CDR3 nucleotide sequence: TGTGCCAGCAGCCAAGAGGCGGGACTTTACACAGATACGCAGTATTTT.

In this sample, this clonotype turned up many times. The gene calls are TRBV11-2 and TRBJ2-1, with a tentative D call TRBD1 (6 bases). The V gene's germline CDR1 is SGHAT and CDR2 FQNNGV. V lost 0 bases and J lost 2, with 14 bases in between. The CDR3 consists of 17 residues. The CDR3 sequence is CASSLDAGTLTYNEQFF. The DNA of the CDR3 is TGTGCCAGCAGCTTAGACGCCGGGACACTCACCTACAATGAGCAGTTCTTC.

This clonotype was detected many times. CDR3 residues: CASSTPGARETQYF. The CDR3 DNA sequence: TGTGCCAGCAGCACCCCAGGAGCGCGAGAGACCCAGTACTTC. The chain links TRBV2 to TRBJ2-5; no definite D call. Deletions cut 6 bases from V and 4 bases from J, with 15 bases between. CDR3 length: 14 residues. CDR1 SNHLY and CDR2 FYNNEI come from the germline V gene.

This clonotype has ten or more counts. The chain joins TRBV12-3 or TRBV12-4 to TRBJ1-5, with 7 bases fitting TRBD1. There are 14 residues in the CDR3. After removal of 7 bases from V and 2 bases from J, the junction contained 5 bases not matched to a gene. CDR3 bases: TGTGCCAGCACTTATACAGGGGGCAATCAGCCCCAGCATTTT. Its protein product is CASTYTGGNQPQHF.

The table lists this clonotype with many counts. The chain has TRBV7-2 and TRBJ1-5; D might be TRBD1 (5 bases). V lost 2 bases to trimming and J lost 7 bases, with 6 bases between them. This CDR3 comprises 12 residues. Looked up from germline, CDR1 is SGHTA and CDR2 is FQGNSA. CDR3 nucleotides: TGTGCCAGCAGCTTATGGGGGCAGCCCCAGCATTTT. This sequence encodes CASSLWGQPQHF.